This T cell receptor beta chain was captured by sequencing in a study of T cell responses to AZD1222 COVID-19 vaccine. Libraries were prepared by immunoSEQ multiplex PCR; TCRdb keeps only in-frame clonotypes and omits some of them. The sample lists approximately 150,000 clones, approximately 90% occurring once. The V gene's germline CDR1 is SGHTA and CDR2 FQGNSA. The CDR3 length is 15 residues. V gave up 0 bases and J gave up 4 bases; unmatched junction bases: 3. The starting material was peripheral blood, obtained on day 0 of AZD1222 vaccination. The V gene is TRBV7-2, the J gene TRBJ1-2, with 9 bases that match TRBD1. The TCR comes from an adult in good health. The DNA for the CDR3 is TGTGCCAGCAGCTTAGCGGGGGACAGGGCCTATGGCTACACCTTC. It specifies CASSLAGDRAYGYTF.